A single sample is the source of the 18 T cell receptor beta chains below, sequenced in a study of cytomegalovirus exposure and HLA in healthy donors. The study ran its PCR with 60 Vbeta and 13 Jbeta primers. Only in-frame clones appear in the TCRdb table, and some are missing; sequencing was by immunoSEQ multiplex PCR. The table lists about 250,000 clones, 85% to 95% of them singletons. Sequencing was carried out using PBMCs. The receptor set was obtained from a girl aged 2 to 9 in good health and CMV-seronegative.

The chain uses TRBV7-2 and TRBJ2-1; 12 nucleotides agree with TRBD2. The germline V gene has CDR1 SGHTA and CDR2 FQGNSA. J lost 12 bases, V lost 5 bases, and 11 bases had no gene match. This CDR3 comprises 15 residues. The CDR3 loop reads CASSAGLAGTMRQFF. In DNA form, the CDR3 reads TGTGCCAGCAGCGCCGGACTAGCGGGGACAATGAGGCAGTTCTTC.

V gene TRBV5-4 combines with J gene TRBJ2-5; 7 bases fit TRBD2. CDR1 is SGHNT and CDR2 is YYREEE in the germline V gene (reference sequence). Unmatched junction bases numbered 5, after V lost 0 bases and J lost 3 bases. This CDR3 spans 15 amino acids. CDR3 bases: TGTGCCAGCAGCTTGGGCGGCCTAGCGGAAGAGACCCAGTACTTC. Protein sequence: CASSLGGLAEETQYF. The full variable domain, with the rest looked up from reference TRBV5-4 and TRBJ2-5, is ETGVTQSPTHLIKTRGQQVTLRCSSQSGHNTVSWYQQALGQGPQFIFQYYREEENGRGNFPPRFSGLQFPNYSSELNVNALELDDSALYLCASSLGGLAEETQYFGPGTRLLVL.

For the CDR3, the DNA is TGTGCCAGCAGTACATCCTACGAGCAGTACTTC. Translated, it gives CASSTSYEQYF. The V call is TRBV27, the J call TRBJ2-7; no clear D gene. The V and J ends lost 5 bases and 1 base respectively, with 3 bases between them. The CDR3 covers 11 residues. Germline V gene data show CDR1 as MNHEY and CDR2 as SMNVEV (reference sequence).

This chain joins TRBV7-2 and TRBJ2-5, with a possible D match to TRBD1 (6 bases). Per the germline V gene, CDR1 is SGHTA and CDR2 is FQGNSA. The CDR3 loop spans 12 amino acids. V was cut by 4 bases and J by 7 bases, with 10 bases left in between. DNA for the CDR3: TGTGCCAGCAGCTCAGAAGGGGGGACCCAGTACTTC. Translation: CASSSEGGTQYF.

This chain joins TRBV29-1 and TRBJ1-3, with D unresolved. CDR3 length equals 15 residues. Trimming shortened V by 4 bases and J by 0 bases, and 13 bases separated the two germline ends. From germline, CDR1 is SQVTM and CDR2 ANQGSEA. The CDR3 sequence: CSVVRPSSSGNTIYF. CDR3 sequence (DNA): TGCAGCGTTGTTCGCCCTTCCAGCTCTGGAAACACCATATATTTT.

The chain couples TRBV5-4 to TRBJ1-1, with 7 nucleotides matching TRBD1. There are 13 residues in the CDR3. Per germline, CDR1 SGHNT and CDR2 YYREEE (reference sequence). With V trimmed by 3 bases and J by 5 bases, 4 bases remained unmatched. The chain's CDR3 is CASSWYRGTEAFF. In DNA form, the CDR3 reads TGTGCCAGCAGCTGGTACAGGGGAACTGAAGCTTTCTTT.

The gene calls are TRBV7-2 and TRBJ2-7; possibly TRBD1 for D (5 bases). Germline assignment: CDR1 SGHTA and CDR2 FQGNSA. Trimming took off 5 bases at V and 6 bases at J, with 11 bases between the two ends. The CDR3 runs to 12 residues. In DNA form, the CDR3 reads TGTGCCAGCAGCCCGCAGGGTGGCGAGCAGTACTTC. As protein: CASSPQGGEQYF.

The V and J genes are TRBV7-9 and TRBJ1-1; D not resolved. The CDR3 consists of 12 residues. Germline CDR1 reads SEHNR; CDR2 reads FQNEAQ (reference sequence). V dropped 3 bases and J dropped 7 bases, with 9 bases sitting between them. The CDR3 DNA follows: TGTGCCAGCAGCTTCAGTGCATATGAAGCTTTCTTT. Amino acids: CASSFSAYEAFF.

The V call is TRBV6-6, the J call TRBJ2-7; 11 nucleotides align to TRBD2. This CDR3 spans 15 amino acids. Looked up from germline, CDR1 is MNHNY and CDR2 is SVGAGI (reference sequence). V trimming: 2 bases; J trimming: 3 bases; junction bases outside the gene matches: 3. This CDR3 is CASSYQTSGNYEQYF. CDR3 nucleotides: TGTGCCAGCAGTTACCAGACTAGCGGGAACTACGAGCAGTACTTC.

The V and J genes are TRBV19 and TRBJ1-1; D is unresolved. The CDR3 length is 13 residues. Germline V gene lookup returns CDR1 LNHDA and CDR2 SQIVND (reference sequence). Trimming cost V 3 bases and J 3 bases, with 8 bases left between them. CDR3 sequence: CASSILRYTEAFF. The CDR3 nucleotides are TGTGCCAGTAGTATCTTACGGTACACTGAAGCTTTCTTT.

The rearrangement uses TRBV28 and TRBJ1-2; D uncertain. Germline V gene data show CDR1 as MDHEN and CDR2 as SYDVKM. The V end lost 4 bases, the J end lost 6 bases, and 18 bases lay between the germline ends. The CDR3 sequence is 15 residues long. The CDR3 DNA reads TGTGCCAGCAGTTCACGGAGGGTCCCCCGTAATGGCTACACCTTC. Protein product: CASSSRRVPRNGYTF.

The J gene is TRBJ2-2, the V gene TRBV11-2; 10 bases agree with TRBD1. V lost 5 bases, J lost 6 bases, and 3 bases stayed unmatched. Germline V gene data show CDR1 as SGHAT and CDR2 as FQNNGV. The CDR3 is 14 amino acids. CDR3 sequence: CASSQTGGPGELFF. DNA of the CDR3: TGTGCCAGCAGCCAGACAGGGGGCCCCGGGGAGCTGTTTTTT.

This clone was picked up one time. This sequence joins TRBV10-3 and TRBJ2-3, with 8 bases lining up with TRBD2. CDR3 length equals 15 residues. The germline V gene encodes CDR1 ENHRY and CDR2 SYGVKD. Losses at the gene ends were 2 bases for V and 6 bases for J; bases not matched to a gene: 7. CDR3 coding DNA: TGTGCCATCAGTGAGCCCCAGCGGGGGACGGATACGCAGTATTTT. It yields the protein CAISEPQRGTDTQYF.

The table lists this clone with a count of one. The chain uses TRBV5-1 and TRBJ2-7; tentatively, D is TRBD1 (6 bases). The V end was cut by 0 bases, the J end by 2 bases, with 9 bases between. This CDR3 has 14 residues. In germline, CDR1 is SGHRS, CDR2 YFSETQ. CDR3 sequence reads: CASSLVAGAYEQYF. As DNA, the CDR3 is TGCGCCAGCAGCTTGGTTGCAGGGGCCTACGAGCAGTACTTC.

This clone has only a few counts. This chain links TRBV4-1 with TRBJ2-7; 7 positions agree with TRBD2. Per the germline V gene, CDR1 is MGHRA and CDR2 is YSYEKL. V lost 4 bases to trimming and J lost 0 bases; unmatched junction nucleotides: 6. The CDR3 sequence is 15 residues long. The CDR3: CASSLRLAHSYEQYF. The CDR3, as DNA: TGCGCCAGCAGCCTGCGACTAGCTCACTCCTACGAGCAGTACTTC.

The CDR3 DNA follows: TGTGCCAGCTCACCACCGGGACTAGCGGGAGGGCCGTTAAGAAACGAGCAGTACTTC. This gives the protein CASSPPGLAGGPLRNEQYF. J is TRBJ2-7 and V is TRBV18; 16 bases match TRBD2. CDR1 and CDR2 from the germline V gene are KGHSH and LQKENI. V lost 0 bases to trimming and J lost 5 bases; unmatched junction nucleotides: 10. The CDR3 sequence is 19 residues long.

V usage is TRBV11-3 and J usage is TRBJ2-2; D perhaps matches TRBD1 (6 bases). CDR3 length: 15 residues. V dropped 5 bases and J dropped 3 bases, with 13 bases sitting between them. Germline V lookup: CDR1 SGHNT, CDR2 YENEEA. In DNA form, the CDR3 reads TGTGCCAGCAGCCTTGGGGGCCGCGACACCGGGGAGCTGTTTTTT. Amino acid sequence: CASSLGGRDTGELFF.

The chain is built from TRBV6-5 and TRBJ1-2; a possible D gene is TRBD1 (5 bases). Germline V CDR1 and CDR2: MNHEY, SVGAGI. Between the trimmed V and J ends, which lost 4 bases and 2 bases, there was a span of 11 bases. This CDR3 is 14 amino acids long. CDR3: CASSFAGRNYGYTF. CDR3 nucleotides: TGTGCCAGCAGTTTCGCGGGACGGAACTATGGCTACACCTTC.